Each of the 26 T cell receptor beta chains below was sequenced from the same sample in a study of tumor and adjacent non-tumor tissue in lung cancer. A modified ARM-PCR protocol with three rounds of nested PCR amplified TCRbeta. TCRdb ran MiXCR on the multiplex PCR reads and lists one entry per CDR3 protein. The top ten clones hold approximately 26% of a sample with 200,000 or so distinct CDR3 sequences, about 71% of them seen once. No cell sorting was done before RNA was extracted from the tissue. Source material: lung tumor tissue. These TCRs come from a man aged 55 to 70 with non-small cell lung cancer.

This clonotype was seen only a few times. The gene calls are TRBV4-3 and TRBJ2-1; no clear D. CDR3 length: 15 residues. Trimming took 3 bases from V and 1 from J, leaving 10 bases between them. Per the germline V gene, CDR1 is LGHNA and CDR2 is YSLEER. CDR3 DNA sequence: TGCGCCAGCAGCCACCTTCTCTCTTCCTACAATGAGCAGTTCTTC. Translation: CASSHLLSSYNEQFF.

Worth noting for this clonotype: A much larger clone differs by one base, so this may be a read error. The rearrangement joins TRBV20-1 to TRBJ2-1, with 13 nucleotides matching TRBD2. The CDR3 extends over 14 amino acids. From germline, CDR1 is DFQATT and CDR2 SNEGSKA (reference sequence). CDR3 in DNA: TGCAGTGCCCTCGGGACTAGCGGGATCAATGAGAAGTTCTTC. As protein: CSALGTSGINEKFF.

V usage is TRBV20-1 and J usage is TRBJ2-3; 9 nucleotides match TRBD2. The ends lost 4 bases at V and 15 bases at J; junction bases unmatched: 14. CDR3 length: 13 residues. From germline, CDR1 is DFQATT and CDR2 SNEGSKA (reference sequence). The CDR3 loop reads CSATGTSTDTKYF. In DNA form, the CDR3 reads TGCAGTGCTACCGGGACTAGCACAGATACGAAATATTTT.

For this clonotype: The missing conserved phenylalanine or tryptophan at the end of this CDR3 makes a read error likely. V usage is TRBV4-1 and J usage is TRBJ2-1; no reliable D call. V lost 2 bases and J lost 7, with 21 bases in between. This CDR3 has 17 amino acids. CDR1 MGHRA and CDR2 YSYEKL come from the germline V gene. Written as DNA, the CDR3 is TGCGCCAGCAGCCAACAAGAAGGCAGCCTTCTCACAAATGAGCAGTTCTTA. Translating gives CASSQQEGSLLTNEQFL.

This clonotype came up many times. The chain couples TRBV29-1 to TRBJ2-7; TRBD1 agrees at 12 bases. In germline, CDR1 is SQVTM, CDR2 ANQGSEA. The V gene end was trimmed by 7 bases and the J gene end by 6 bases; junction bases not matched to a gene: 10. There are 14 residues in the CDR3. For the CDR3, the DNA is TGCAGCGCCCAACCAGGGACAGGGGGCCTCGAGCAGTACTTC. Residues: CSAQPGTGGLEQYF.

A remark on this clonotype: At one end the junction does not follow the germline gene, possibly because of a read error. The V gene is TRBV6-5, the J gene TRBJ1-1; D unresolved. CDR3 length: 14 amino acids. The germline gives CDR1 MNHEY, CDR2 SVGAGI. CDR3 sequence (DNA): TGTGCCAGCAGTTACTCAGGAGGGAACACTGAAACTTACTTT. This translates into CASSYSGGNTETYF.

The chain employs TRBV10-2 and TRBJ2-1; no reliable D call. The germline V and J ends were trimmed by 2 bases and 9 bases, with 11 bases remaining between them. Germline lookup yields CDR1 WSHSY and CDR2 SAAADI. The CDR3 spans 13 residues. CDR3 nucleotides: TGCGCCAGCAGTGAGAGGGTGCTGGGTGAGCAGTTCTTC. Amino acid sequence: CASSERVLGEQFF.

The sample holds a few counts of this clonotype. A clone one base away is much larger, so this may be a read error. The V call is TRBV12-3 or TRBV12-4, the J call TRBJ1-6; D might be TRBD1 (5 bases). The CDR3 covers 14 residues. The CDR3 is CTSSLHRNNSPLHF. The CDR3 DNA is TGTACCAGCAGTTTACACAGGAATAATTCACCCCTCCACTTT.

The table lists this clonotype with many counts. The V gene is TRBV29-1, the J gene TRBJ1-6; D call uncertain. The germline V gene encodes CDR1 SQVTM and CDR2 ANQGSEA. This CDR3 is built from 14 residues. Trimming took 5 bases from V and 3 from J, leaving 11 bases between them. CDR3 protein: CSVLEVNYNSPLHF. In DNA form, the CDR3 reads TGCAGCGTTTTGGAGGTTAACTATAATTCACCCCTCCACTTT.

Only one count was recorded for this clonotype. The CDR3 carries no conserved terminal phenylalanine or tryptophan, so it likely arises from a read error. This sequence joins TRBV12-3 or TRBV12-4 and TRBJ2-1; TRBD1 agrees at 7 bases. The CDR3 has 15 amino acids. The CDR3 sequence: CASNPRTGPDNKQFL. DNA for the CDR3: TGTGCCAGCAATCCGAGGACAGGCCCTGACAATAAGCAGTTCCTC.

As for this clonotype: At one of its ends the junction is not consistent with the germline gene, which may arise from a read error. This sequence joins TRBV20-1 and TRBJ2-7; 10 positions agree with TRBD2. Germline lookup yields CDR1 DFQATT and CDR2 SNEGSKA (reference sequence). The CDR3 covers 18 residues. CDR3 nucleotide sequence: TGTAGTGCCTCCAAGCGGGCTAGCGGGAGTCTGGTGGTCTACGAGCAGTACTTC. Translating gives CSASKRASGSLVVYEQYF.

Concerning this clonotype: An end of the junction does not agree with germline; a read error may underlie this. The rearrangement links TRBV20-1 to TRBJ2-6; TRBD1 aligns across 8 bases. Germline CDR1 reads DFQATT; CDR2 reads SNEGSKA (reference sequence). The CDR3 consists of 15 residues. The CDR3 reads CRARGQVVGANVLTF. CDR3 DNA: TGCAGAGCTAGGGGACAGGTTGTTGGGGCCAACGTCCTGACTTTC.

This clonotype has only a few counts. CDR3 protein: CASSLGVNQETQYF. CDR3 DNA sequence: TGCGCCAGCAGCTTGGGGGTGAATCAAGAGACCCAGTACTTC. This rearrangement joins TRBV5-1 to TRBJ2-5; D not certain. The germline V gene has CDR1 SGHRS and CDR2 YFSETQ. Trimming took off 0 bases at V and 2 bases at J, with 8 bases between the two ends. This CDR3 region has 14 residues.

J is TRBJ2-7 and V is TRBV5-4; 7 nucleotides line up with TRBD2. The CDR3 contains 13 residues. J lost 5 bases, V lost 4 bases, and 6 bases had no gene match. Looked up from germline, CDR1 is SGHNT and CDR2 is YYREEE (reference sequence). This CDR3 is CASSTGLVHEQYF. CDR3 nucleotides: TGTGCCAGCAGCACCGGACTAGTCCACGAGCAGTACTTC.

In the case of this clonotype: A read error may account for a junction end that differs from germline. The chain links TRBV11-3 to TRBJ2-1; possible D gene TRBD2, 5 bases. Germline CDR1 reads SGHNT; CDR2 reads YENEEA. The CDR3 sequence is 14 residues long. CDR3 DNA: TGTGCCAGCAGCTTACGACTGGACGGGGATGAACAGTTCTTC. As protein: CASSLRLDGDEQFF.

Notes on this clonotype: A clone one base away is much larger, so this may be a read error. The chain recombines TRBV20-1 with TRBJ1-1, with D unclear. V was pared by 8 bases and J by 5 bases, with 12 bases between. The CDR3 extends over 11 amino acids. The germline V gene has CDR1 DFQATT and CDR2 SNEGSKA (reference sequence). The CDR3 region is CSTSGGTEAFF. The CDR3 coding sequence is TGCAGTACCTCTGGTGGTACTGAAGCTTTCTTT.

The chain joins TRBV5-5 to TRBJ2-7; TRBD2 is a possible D gene (6 bases). With 1 base removed from V and 5 bases from J, the gap between germline ends came to 16 bases. The CDR3 extends over 15 amino acids. The germline V gene encodes CDR1 SGHKS and CDR2 YYEKEE (reference sequence). The CDR3 sequence is CASSLTGDPGDEQYF. As DNA, the CDR3 is TGTGCCAGCAGCTTGACCGGTGACCCGGGAGACGAGCAGTACTTC.

About this clonotype itself: The junction and the germline gene differ at one end; a read error may be behind it. J is TRBJ2-5 and V is TRBV11-1; D is unclear. Germline V gene sequence: CDR1 SGHAT, CDR2 FQDESV (reference sequence). This CDR3 is 14 amino acids long. Written as DNA, the CDR3 is TGTGCCATCAACTTTACACCGGGTGGAGAGACACAGTACTTC. It encodes CAINFTPGGETQYF.

This clonotype was observed at least ten times. The gene calls are TRBV11-3 and TRBJ2-2, with D possibly matching TRBD1 (6 bases). Trimming cost V 7 bases and J 0 bases, with 12 bases left between them. Per germline, CDR1 SGHNT and CDR2 YENEEA. The CDR3 runs to 15 residues. CDR3 DNA sequence: TGTGCCAGCACCCTCGGACAGACGAACACCGGGGAGCTGTTTTTT. Its translation: CASTLGQTNTGELFF.

Comment on this clonotype: The conserved phenylalanine or tryptophan normally closing the CDR3 is absent here, so this likely arose from a read error. It is unclear where the CDR3 begins or ends on the DNA, so no DNA is shown, and the CDR3 is as TCRdb lists it. The CDR3 is CASSETHSLVWHY. The chain recombines TRBV25-1 with TRBJ1-5. The CDR3 comprises 13 residues, both ends counted. Germline CDR1 and CDR2: MGHDK and SYGVNS.

This clonotype has only a few counts. CDR3 DNA sequence: TGCAGCGTTGCAAATAGCGGGGGTGGGTTTGCCCAGTACTTC. Translated, it gives CSVANSGGGFAQYF. The rearrangement uses TRBV29-1 and TRBJ2-5; 9 bases align to TRBD2. The germline V gene has CDR1 SQVTM and CDR2 ANQGSEA. This CDR3 spans 14 amino acids. V lost 4 bases, J lost 9 bases, and 12 bases stayed unmatched.

With respect to this clonotype: One end of the junction does not line up with germline, which may come from a read error. This sequence joins TRBV11-3 and TRBJ2-4; a weak D match, TRBD2 (5 bases). Germline V gene data show CDR1 as SGHNT and CDR2 as YENEEA. The CDR3 loop spans 17 amino acids. CDR3 sequence (DNA): TGTGCAAGCAGCTTAAAGAGCAGCGAGGGTTGGGGAAACATTCAGTACTTC. It is translated as CASSLKSSEGWGNIQYF.

V usage is TRBV29-1 and J usage is TRBJ2-2, with D possibly matching TRBD1 (6 bases). The CDR3 extends over 13 amino acids. Germline-derived CDR1 and CDR2 are SQVTM and ANQGSEA. With 8 bases removed from V and 1 base from J, the gap between germline ends came to 11 bases. The CDR3 DNA follows: TGCAGCACCGCCAGGGGGAACACCGGGGAGCTGTTTTTT. Protein: CSTARGNTGELFF.

This chain uses TRBV5-4 with TRBJ2-7, with unresolved D. CDR1 and CDR2 (germline): SGHNT, YYREEE (reference sequence). This CDR3 contains 16 residues. Trimming removed 0 bases at V and 0 bases at J, with 13 bases between. DNA for the CDR3: TGTGCCAGCAGCTTGGGCGGAACAGCCTCCTCCTACGAGCAGTACTTC. It translates to CASSLGGTASSYEQYF.

As for this clonotype: One end of the junction does not line up with germline, which may come from a read error. The rearrangement links TRBV4-2 to TRBJ2-3; D not resolved. CDR3 size: 15 residues. Germline V gives CDR1 LGHNA, CDR2 YNFKEQ. The DNA of the CDR3 is TGTGCCGGCAGCCAAGGAGACCCCGGCACAGATACGCAGTATTTT. Translated: CAGSQGDPGTDTQYF.

This sequence joins TRBV28 and TRBJ2-4; maybe TRBD2 (5 bases). Germline assignment: CDR1 MDHEN and CDR2 SYDVKM. V was clipped by 6 bases and J by 1 base, with 19 bases between them. The CDR3 is 17 residues long. The CDR3 sequence: CASSHRGSGLAKNIQYF. CDR3 sequence (DNA): TGTGCCAGCAGCCACCGGGGATCTGGTCTGGCCAAAAACATTCAGTACTTC.